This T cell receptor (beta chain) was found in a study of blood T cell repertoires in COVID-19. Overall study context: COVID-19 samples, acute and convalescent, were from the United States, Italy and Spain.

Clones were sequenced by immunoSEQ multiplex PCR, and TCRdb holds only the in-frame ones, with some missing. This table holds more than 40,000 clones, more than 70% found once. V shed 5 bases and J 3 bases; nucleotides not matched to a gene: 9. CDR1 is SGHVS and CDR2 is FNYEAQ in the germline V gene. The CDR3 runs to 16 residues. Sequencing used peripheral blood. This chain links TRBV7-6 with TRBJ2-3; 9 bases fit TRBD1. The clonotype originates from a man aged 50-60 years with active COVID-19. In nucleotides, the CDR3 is TGTGCCAGCAGCCCACCCGGACAGGGGAAGACAGATACGCAGTATTTT. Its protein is CASSPPGQGKTDTQYF.